This T cell receptor beta chain appears in the sequencing data of a study of control samples from healthy donors and cancer patients. The assay was immunoSEQ multiplex PCR, and TCRdb's table has in-frame clones only and misses some. The table shows some 79,000 clones, with 87% occurring only once. The receptor comes from a woman between 45 and 65 years old in good health. Sequenced material: blood.

Here the CDR3 DNA reads TGCGCCAGCAGCCCGGGACTAAATTACGAGCAGTACTTC. Residues: CASSPGLNYEQYF. This chain uses TRBV5-1 with TRBJ2-7; 7 bases line up with TRBD2. The CDR3 has 13 amino acids. V trimming: 4 bases; J trimming: 4 bases; junction bases outside the gene matches: 5. Germline V CDR1 and CDR2: SGHRS, YFSETQ.